This T cell receptor beta chain was retrieved from a study of T cell changes during pregnancy in multiple sclerosis (dated by TCRdb to about 2019). For the study in its entirety: Changes in the T cell repertoire over the course of pregnancy were examined in this study in women with multiple sclerosis.

The receptor library was made with the immunoSEQ multiplex PCR assay. Here the immuneACCESS table is served through TCRdb, limited to in-frame sequences with V and J called. Missing clones are a known gap in these copies; in checked studies unresolved V genes cover under half, and the rest lacks a known reason. The sample yields around 110,000 clones; more than 80% were counted once. The ten largest clones add up to roughly 1.6% of the sample. The CDR3 covers 18 residues, taking in both the cysteine and the phenylalanine. Of the read, only the CDR3 DNA is kept; its 54 bases are in frame from base 1. V ends up 0 bases short and J 2 bases short, with an unmatched junction base count of 9. The CDR1 and CDR2 encoded by the germline V gene are MGHRA and YSYEKL. On this clone: It has no known antigen specificity. No base quality information exists; no much larger clone differs at one position.

The TCR originated in a female donor with multiple sclerosis, enrolled in a pregnancy study. Material: peripheral blood, obtained before pregnancy. The chain uses TRBV4-1 and TRBJ2-7; 11 junctional bases match TRBD2. The CDR3 protein: CASSQDPSSGGSTYEQYF. The DNA sequence follows: TGCGCCAGCAGCCAAGACCCCTCTAGCGGGGGGTCCACCTACGAGCAGTACTTC.